This T cell receptor beta chain was recorded in a study of blood T cell repertoires in COVID-19. TCRdb keeps only in-frame clones here, not all; method: immunoSEQ multiplex PCR. The table includes 150,000 to 250,000 clones, 90% to 95% detected once. The CDR3 has 15 amino acids. Deletions cut 1 base from V and 0 bases from J, with 7 bases between. Germline V gene sequence: CDR1 SGHRS, CDR2 YFSETQ. The sequenced sample consisted of peripheral blood. The chain has TRBV5-1 and TRBJ1-4; D gene ambiguous. The source of this sequence is a man aged 25-45 years with COVID-19, enrolled during active disease. CDR3 nucleotides: TGCGCCAGCAGCTTGACGGGGACAACTAATGAAAAACTGTTTTTT. Protein: CASSLTGTTNEKLFF.